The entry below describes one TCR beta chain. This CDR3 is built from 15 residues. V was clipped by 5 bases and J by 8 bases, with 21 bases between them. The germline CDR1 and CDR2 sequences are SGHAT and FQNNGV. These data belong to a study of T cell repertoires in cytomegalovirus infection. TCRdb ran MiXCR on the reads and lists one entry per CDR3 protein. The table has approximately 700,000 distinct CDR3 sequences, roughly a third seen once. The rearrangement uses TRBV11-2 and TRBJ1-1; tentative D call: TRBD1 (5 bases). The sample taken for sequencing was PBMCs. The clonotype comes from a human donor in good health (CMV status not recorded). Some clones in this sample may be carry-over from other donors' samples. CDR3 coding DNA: TGTGCCAGCAGCGCCTCCAGGGTTCGCTCGTCCGAAGCTTTCTTT. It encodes CASSASRVRSSEAFF.